A single sample gave rise to the 22 T cell receptor beta chains below, sequenced in a study of spatial heterogeneity in lung cancer. Study conclusions and caveats: Within tumors, counts of expanded alpha and beta TCRs tracked tumor mutation counts.

The time point was: sample taken at primary tumor resection. TCRdb fed the 5' RACE reads into MiXCR, producing one record per CDR3 protein. Here the sample spans approximately 16,000 distinct CDR3 sequences, 6.8% being singletons. These receptors are not linked to any known antigen. Sequenced material: lung tumor tissue, taken at surgery. These receptors all come from a female donor with early-stage non-small cell lung cancer.

Ten or more counts support this clonotype. The rearrangement uses TRBV7-3 and TRBJ1-1, with D possibly matching TRBD1 (5 bases). The CDR3 runs to 16 residues. Trimming pared 1 base from V and 4 bases from J, leaving 16 bases between. The germline CDR1 and CDR2 sequences are SGHTA and FQGTGA. The chain's CDR3 is CASSLSATATATEAFF. In nucleotides, the CDR3 is TGTGCCAGCAGCTTAAGCGCGACAGCCACCGCCACTGAAGCTTTCTTT.

By its share, this clonotype is medium-sized. The chain links TRBV30 to TRBJ1-1; a weak D match, TRBD1 (5 bases). CDR3 length: 13 residues. Trimming pared 4 bases from V and 7 bases from J, leaving 16 bases between. From germline, CDR1 is GTSNPN and CDR2 SVGIG (reference sequence). CDR3 bases: TGTGCCTGGAAGCCCGGGGCCCTCAATGAAGCTTTCTTT. It codes for CAWKPGALNEAFF. Full variable domain (outside the CDR3, taken from reference TRBV30 and TRBJ1-1): SQTIHQWPATLVQPVGSPLSLECTVEGTSNPNLYWYRQAAGRGLQLLFYSVGIGQISSEVPQNLSASRPQDRQFILSSKKLLLSDSGFYLCAWKPGALNEAFFGQGTRLTVV.

This clonotype occurred many times. This chain joins TRBV12-3 or TRBV12-4 and TRBJ1-1; 7 bases line up with TRBD1. This CDR3 contains 15 residues. Germline trimming cut 3 bases from V and 5 bases from J; bases unmatched to any gene: 9. In nucleotides, the CDR3 is TGTGCCAGCAGTTTGAACCCCAGGGGGAGGACTGAAGCTTTCTTT. It specifies CASSLNPRGRTEAFF.

This clonotype showed up many times. The gene calls are TRBV10-3 and TRBJ1-1, with 7 bases identical to TRBD1. Germline lookup yields CDR1 ENHRY and CDR2 SYGVKD. The length of the CDR3 is 15 residues. Trimming took 6 bases from V and 3 from J; bases not matched to a gene: 10. The CDR3 nucleotides read TGTGCCATCAGGGGCAACAGGGGAACGGACACTGAAGCTTTCTTT. Amino acids: CAIRGNRGTDTEAFF.

This clonotype was counted a few times. The chain joins TRBV10-3 to TRBJ2-5; the match to TRBD1 covers 12 bases. The CDR3 sequence is 15 residues long. CDR1 and CDR2 from the germline V gene are ENHRY and SYGVKD. Trimming took 7 bases from V and 4 from J; bases not matched to a gene: 7. This CDR3 is CAINPGQGARETQYF. CDR3 nucleotide sequence: TGTGCCATCAATCCGGGACAGGGGGCTCGAGAGACCCAGTACTTC.

There are many counts of this clonotype. The CDR3 nucleotides are TGCAGCGTTGCCCGGTCGAATGAAAAACTGTTTTTT. This codes for CSVARSNEKLFF. This sequence joins TRBV29-1 and TRBJ1-4; D gene uncertain. Germline V gene data show CDR1 as SQVTM and CDR2 as ANQGSEA. Trimming removed 4 bases from V and 5 bases from J, with 8 bases in between. This CDR3 comprises 12 residues.

There are many counts of this clonotype. V usage is TRBV29-1 and J usage is TRBJ2-7; D not certain. Per the germline V gene, CDR1 is SQVTM and CDR2 is ANQGSEA. CDR3 length: 13 residues. Trimming removed 5 bases from V and 2 bases from J, with 13 bases in between. In nucleotides, the CDR3 is TGCAGCGTTAGGTGGCCGGCAGCCTACGAGCAGTACTTC. Protein sequence: CSVRWPAAYEQYF.

This clonotype was found a few times. The gene calls are TRBV2 and TRBJ1-1, with TRBD1 as a possible D gene (5 bases). Trimming pared 7 bases from V and 2 bases from J, leaving 11 bases between. CDR3 length: 13 residues. CDR1 SNHLY and CDR2 FYNNEI come from the germline V gene. CDR3 in DNA: TGTGCCAGCACCCGGGACGCCAACACTGAAGCTTTCTTT. Amino acids: CASTRDANTEAFF. The full variable domain, rest sourced from reference TRBV2 and TRBJ1-1, is EPEVTQTPSHQVTQMGQEVILRCVPISNHLYFYWYRQILGQKVEFLVSFYNNEISEKSEIFDDQFSVERPDGSNFTLKIRSTKLEDSAMYFCASTRDANTEAFFGQGTRLTVV.

There are many counts of this clonotype. This chain connects TRBV7-2 to TRBJ1-3; D unresolved. The CDR3 loop spans 17 amino acids. Trimming stripped 5 bases from V and 4 bases from J, with 21 bases between. CDR1 and CDR2 from the germline V gene are SGHTA and FQGNSA. Here the CDR3 reads CASSPLGPGMGGNTIYF. CDR3 sequence (DNA): TGTGCCAGCAGCCCACTGGGTCCGGGGATGGGAGGAAACACCATATATTTT.

The DNA for the CDR3 is TGTGCCAGCAGTGAATATGGGGACACCATATATTTT. This gives the protein CASSEYGDTIYF. This chain links TRBV25-1 with TRBJ1-3; D call uncertain. Trimming shortened V by 0 bases and J by 8 bases, and 5 bases separated the two germline ends. The CDR3 is 12 residues long. Per the germline V gene, CDR1 is MGHDK and CDR2 is SYGVNS. Full variable domain (rest looked up from reference TRBV25-1 and TRBJ1-3): EADIYQTPRYLVIGTGKKITLECSQTMGHDKMYWYQQDPGMELHLIHYSYGVNSTEKGDLSSESTVSRIRTEHFPLTLESARPSHTSQYLCASSEYGDTIYFGEGSWLTVV.

This clonotype was picked up many times. CDR3 bases: TGTGCCACTCTAGGGGGCAGGGTGGACGGCTACACCTTC. Translating gives CATLGGRVDGYTF. This chain links TRBV12-3 or TRBV12-4 with TRBJ1-2; 7 nucleotides align to TRBD1. Unmatched junction bases numbered 13, after V lost 10 bases and J lost 8 bases. The CDR3 has 13 amino acids.

CDR3 residues: CASSYSKGDIYGYTF. CDR3 coding DNA: TGTGCCAGCAGTTACTCGAAAGGAGACATCTATGGCTACACCTTC. The genes are TRBV6-6 and TRBJ1-2; D is unclear. The CDR3 has 15 amino acids. The V end was cut by 0 bases, the J end by 4 bases, with 12 bases between. Germline loops: CDR1 MNHNY, CDR2 SVGAGI (reference sequence).

This clonotype was picked up many times. The rearrangement joins TRBV2 to TRBJ1-1, with D hard to call. Germline loops: CDR1 SNHLY, CDR2 FYNNEI. V gave up 7 bases and J gave up 6 bases, with 18 bases separating them. This CDR3 contains 14 residues. CDR3 in DNA: TGTGCCAGCACCGGAGTCGTCCAGGCGGCTGAAGCTTTCTTT. This encodes CASTGVVQAAEAFF.

V is TRBV6-6 and J is TRBJ1-4, with 7 bases aligning to TRBD1. In germline, CDR1 is MNHNY, CDR2 SVGAGI (reference sequence). This CDR3 region has 14 residues. Trimming removed 5 bases from V and 7 bases from J; junction bases left unmatched: 7. CDR3 nucleotide sequence: TGTGCCAGCAGTCCTCAGGGGGGGGGTGAAAAACTGTTTTTT. It translates to CASSPQGGGEKLFF.

Notes on this clonotype: This may arise from a read error, as a much more abundant clone is one base away. This chain connects TRBV24-1 to TRBJ2-7; 7 positions agree with TRBD1. J gave up 6 bases and V 3 bases, and 10 bases lay outside the gene matches. The CDR3 length is 15 residues. Germline lookup yields CDR1 KGHDR and CDR2 SFDVKD. CDR3 amino acids: CATSDRQGSPCEQYF. CDR3 DNA: TGTGCCACCAGTGATCGACAGGGTAGCCCCTGCGAGCAGTACTTC.

The chain couples TRBV30 to TRBJ1-1; TRBD1 might be the D (6 bases). Deletions cut 8 bases from V and 2 bases from J, with 15 bases between. The germline gives CDR1 GTSNPN, CDR2 SVGIG (reference sequence). This CDR3 is 13 amino acids long. CDR3 bases: TGTGCCGCATGCGGACAGCCCAACACTGAAGCTTTCTTT. It specifies CAACGQPNTEAFF.

This clonotype has at least ten counts. V gene TRBV12-3 or TRBV12-4 combines with J gene TRBJ1-2; TRBD1 matches at 10 bases. This CDR3 spans 16 amino acids. J was trimmed by 2 bases and V by 6 bases; bases with no gene match: 9. The CDR3 is CASRPPRTGGNYGYTF. CDR3 DNA: TGTGCCAGCAGGCCTCCTAGGACAGGGGGGAACTATGGCTACACCTTC.

Many counts were recorded for this clonotype. The V gene is TRBV6-1, the J gene TRBJ1-5; D perhaps matches TRBD1 (6 bases). CDR3 size: 13 residues. Germline V CDR1 and CDR2: MNHNS, SASEGT. Trimming stripped 3 bases from V and 7 bases from J, with 10 bases between. The CDR3 DNA sequence: TGTGCCAGCAGTGATGAGGGGGGACAGCCCCAGCATTTT. It is translated as CASSDEGGQPQHF.

In its sample, this clonotype ranks as medium-sized. The CDR3 region has the DNA TGCGCCAGCAGCCGAGAGGGCCTCTCTGGAAACACCATATATTTT. Amino acid sequence: CASSREGLSGNTIYF. The chain is built from TRBV5-1 and TRBJ1-3; D call uncertain. Trimming took off 4 bases at V and 0 bases at J, with 11 bases between the two ends. This CDR3 spans 15 amino acids. Germline-derived CDR1 and CDR2 are SGHRS and YFSETQ.

V is TRBV20-1 and J is TRBJ2-5, with 7 bases lining up with TRBD2. The germline V gene has CDR1 DFQATT and CDR2 SNEGSKA (reference sequence). Trimming cost V 6 bases and J 5 bases; bases outside gene matches: 6. This CDR3 contains 12 residues. CDR3: CSAQGGSETQYF. Here the CDR3 DNA reads TGCAGTGCCCAGGGAGGGAGCGAGACCCAGTACTTC.

This clonotype was seen repeatedly, ten times or more. This sequence joins TRBV5-5 and TRBJ1-4; TRBD1 agrees at 8 bases. After removal of 3 bases from V and 8 bases from J, the junction contained 6 bases not matched to a gene. CDR1 and CDR2 from the germline V gene are SGHKS and YYEKEE (reference sequence). This CDR3 comprises 14 residues. CDR3 nucleotide sequence: TGTGCCAGCAGCTGGACAGGGACAGGAGAAAAACTGTTTTTT. Encoded protein: CASSWTGTGEKLFF.

This clonotype was observed a handful of times. Germline is not matched at one junction end, which may reflect a read error. This chain connects TRBV2 to TRBJ1-2, with 9 bases that match TRBD1. The CDR3 sequence is 17 residues long. Germline CDR1 SNHLY, CDR2 FYNNEI. CDR3 region: CASCDREGQGIPYGYTF. Written as DNA, the CDR3 is TGTGCCAGCTGTGATCGTGAGGGACAGGGTATCCCCTATGGCTACACCTTC.